The 9 T cell receptor beta chains reported below all come from one sample, sequenced in a study of shared clonotypes between healthy human individuals. Sequencing was performed with immunoSEQ multiplex PCR; in TCRdb, only in-frame clones are kept and a portion is missing. The sample lists roughly 1.4 million clones, about 98.5% occurring once. The sequencing sample was made of naive CD4+ T cells sorted from blood. Subset defined: CD45RA+ positively selected. These receptors were taken from a man aged 25 to 40 in good health.

This clone was observed a single time. The rearrangement uses TRBV7-9 and TRBJ2-7; D is unresolved. With 5 bases removed from V and 4 bases from J, the gap between germline ends came to 18 bases. Looked up from germline, CDR1 is SEHNR and CDR2 is FQNEAQ (reference sequence). The CDR3 spans 15 residues. CDR3 protein: CASSGRSGTQYEQYF. Written as DNA, the CDR3 is TGTGCCAGCAGCGGCCGATCGGGTACTCAATACGAGCAGTACTTC. The full variable domain, in which reference TRBV7-9 and TRBJ2-7 provide the parts outside the CDR3, is DTGVSQNPRHKITKRGQNVTFRCDPISEHNRLYWYRQTLGQGPEFLTYFQNEAQLEKSRLLSDRFSAERPKGSFSTLEIQRTEQGDSAMYLCASSGRSGTQYEQYFGPGTRLTVT.

The J gene is TRBJ1-3, the V gene TRBV5-1, with D maybe TRBD1 (6 bases). V gave up 4 bases and J gave up 0 bases, with 17 bases separating them. Germline CDR1 SGHRS, CDR2 YFSETQ. The CDR3 consists of 17 residues. The DNA of the CDR3 is TGCGCCAGCAGCCAATATCCCGGGACAAACTCTGGAAACACCATATATTTT. It codes for CASSQYPGTNSGNTIYF.

The genes are TRBV29-1 and TRBJ1-2; D is possibly TRBD1 (6 bases). The germline CDR1 and CDR2 sequences are SQVTM and ANQGSEA. This CDR3 comprises 11 residues. CDR3 DNA sequence: TGCAACGCTCAGGGGACCGGTGGCTACACCTTC. It is translated as CNAQGTGGYTF. Based on the CDR3 plus reference TRBV29-1 and TRBJ1-2, the full variable domain is SAVISQKPSRDICQRGTSLTIQCQVDSQVTMMFWYRQQPGQSLTLIATANQGSEATYESGFVIDKFPISRPNLTFSTLTVSNMSPEDSSIYLCNAQGTGGYTFGSGTRLTVV.

This chain joins TRBV18 and TRBJ2-2; tentative D call: TRBD1 (5 bases). The CDR3 totals 16 residues. V lost 6 bases, J lost 0 bases, and 14 bases lay in between. Germline CDR1 KGHSH, CDR2 LQKENI. The CDR3, as DNA: TGTGCCAGCTCCCTGAAGGGGCCGCCGAACACCGGGGAGCTGTTTTTT. Translation gives CASSLKGPPNTGELFF. Full variable domain (remainder filled in from reference TRBV18 and TRBJ2-2): NAGVMQNPRHLVRRRGQEARLRCSPMKGHSHVYWYRQLPEEGLKFMVYLQKENIIDESGMPKERFSAEFPKEGPSILRIQQVVRGDSAAYFCASSLKGPPNTGELFFGEGSRLTVL.

This chain links TRBV5-1 with TRBJ1-5, with 8 bases fitting TRBD1. This CDR3 spans 16 amino acids. Germline V gene lookup returns CDR1 SGHRS and CDR2 YFSETQ. Trimming removed 1 base from V and 6 bases from J; junction bases left unmatched: 9. This CDR3 reads CASSLTGTGMGQPQHF. CDR3 DNA sequence: TGCGCCAGCAGCTTGACCGGGACAGGTATGGGTCAGCCCCAGCATTTT.

This chain links TRBV4-1 with TRBJ2-3; 7 bases map to TRBD2. Germline V gene data show CDR1 as MGHRA and CDR2 as YSYEKL. V gave up 0 bases and J gave up 2 bases; unmatched junction bases: 5. CDR3 length equals 16 residues. The CDR3 here is CASSQDMSGNTDTQYF. In DNA, the CDR3 is TGCGCCAGCAGCCAAGATATGAGCGGGAACACAGATACGCAGTATTTT.

The gene calls are TRBV7-2 and TRBJ1-2, with D hard to call. V lost 5 bases to trimming and J lost 6 bases, with 19 bases between them. This CDR3 contains 15 residues. The germline gives CDR1 SGHTA, CDR2 FQGNSA. The CDR3 nucleotides read TGTGCCAGCAGCCCCCCCAGTCAGCGGGCAAATGGCTACACCTTC. Its translation: CASSPPSQRANGYTF.

The chain links TRBV7-6 to TRBJ2-5; TRBD1 agrees at 9 bases. Unmatched junction bases numbered 8, after V lost 4 bases and J lost 5 bases. Germline V gives CDR1 SGHVS, CDR2 FNYEAQ. CDR3 size: 15 residues. This chain's CDR3 is CASSSTGGDVETQYF. Here the CDR3 DNA reads TGTGCCAGCAGCTCCACAGGGGGCGACGTGGAGACCCAGTACTTC. The variable domain in full, with the rest retrieved from reference TRBV7-6 and TRBJ2-5, is GAGVSQSPRYKVTKRGQDVALRCDPISGHVSLYWYRQALGQGPEFLTYFNYEAQQDKSGLPNDRFSAERPEGSISTLTIQRTEQRDSAMYRCASSSTGGDVETQYFGPGTRLLVL.

V usage is TRBV5-5 and J usage is TRBJ2-1, with D unclear. V shed 4 bases and J shed 8 bases, with 22 bases lying between them. The CDR3 is 16 residues long. In germline, CDR1 is SGHKS, CDR2 YYEKEE (reference sequence). The CDR3 reads CASSAQTVGIGHEQFF. In nucleotides, the CDR3 is TGTGCCAGCAGCGCCCAGACGGTAGGAATCGGCCATGAGCAGTTCTTC.